This T cell receptor beta chain emerged from a study of T-cell reconstitution after alpha-beta-depleted transplantation in children. J gave up 4 bases and V 0 bases, and 3 bases lay outside the gene matches. CDR1 is LGHNA, CDR2 YNFKEQ, per germline. The CDR3 runs to 15 residues. This clonotype was counted a few times. As it was prepared, the TCRbeta library received unique molecular identifiers. TCRdb processed the PCR reads anew with MiXCR; each CDR3 protein has one entry. The sample has some 440,000 distinct CDR3 sequences; around 15% are singletons. The receptor comes from a boy younger than two who had a stem cell transplant for Wiskott-Aldrich syndrome, so the T cells may come from the graft donor. V and J are TRBV4-2 and TRBJ2-3; the match to TRBD1 covers 8 bases. This specimen was PBMCs, mostly from graft donor cells, taken 360 days after TCRalphabeta/CD19-depleted stem cell transplant. CDR3 in amino acids: CASSQDPDRADTQYF. As DNA, the CDR3 is TGTGCCAGCAGCCAAGATCCGGACAGGGCAGATACGCAGTATTTT.